Following are 3 T cell receptor beta chains from one sample sequenced in a study of blood T cell repertoires in COVID-19. Profiling relied on immunoSEQ multiplex PCR, and the TCRdb table lists in-frame clones only, not all of them. Of 490,000 or so clones in the sample, approximately 90% were seen once. The sample taken for sequencing was PBMCs or T cells enriched from blood (not recorded which). The receptor source for this set is a woman in her sixties or seventies who had recovered from COVID-19.

The chain is built from TRBV28 and TRBJ2-3, with TRBD2 matching over 13 bases. Per the germline V gene, CDR1 is MDHEN and CDR2 is SYDVKM. Trimming removed 3 bases from V and 3 bases from J; junction bases left unmatched: 3. This CDR3 has 16 amino acids. CDR3: CASSFATSGGTDTQYF. In DNA, the CDR3 is TGTGCCAGCAGTTTCGCGACTAGCGGGGGGACAGATACGCAGTATTTT. Filled out from reference TRBV28 and TRBJ2-3, the complete variable domain reads DVKVTQSSRYLVKRTGEKVFLECVQDMDHENMFWYRQDPGLGLRLIYFSYDVKMKEKGDIPEGYSVSREKKERFSLILESASTNQTSMYLCASSFATSGGTDTQYFGPGTRLTVL.

The gene calls are TRBV30 and TRBJ2-1; a possible D gene is TRBD2 (6 bases). V was shortened by 0 bases and J by 9 bases, with 15 bases between the two germline ends. Germline-derived CDR1 and CDR2 are GTSNPN and SVGIG (reference sequence). The CDR3 extends over 14 amino acids. The CDR3 loop reads CAWSVGSVRGEQFF. The CDR3 DNA follows: TGTGCCTGGAGTGTAGGGTCGGTGCGGGGTGAGCAGTTCTTC.

The chain carries TRBV5-4 and TRBJ2-7; D might be TRBD2 (5 bases). The V gene's germline CDR1 is SGHNT and CDR2 YYREEE (reference sequence). Deletions cut 0 bases from V and 5 bases from J, with 9 bases between. This CDR3 contains 13 residues. The CDR3 region has the DNA TGTGCCAGCAGCTTGGCTCCGGGGAACGAGCAGTACTTC. This gives the protein CASSLAPGNEQYF.